This entry lists 16 T cell receptor beta chains sequenced from one sample in a study of response to subunit inactivated influenza vaccine. MiXCR, applied by TCRdb to the RT-PCR reads, yields one record per CDR3 protein. The repertoire holds 450,000 to 600,000 distinct CDR3 sequences, with under 8.5% as singletons. The sequences come from PBMCs from blood, collected about 24 months after vaccination. These receptors were collected from a man between 50 and 70 years old who received an inactivated influenza vaccine.

This clonotype was detected many times. The chain links TRBV12-3 or TRBV12-4 to TRBJ1-5; tentative D call: TRBD1 (6 bases). With 5 bases removed from V and 3 bases from J, the gap between germline ends came to 8 bases. The CDR3 has 13 amino acids. The CDR3 loop is CASSRTDNQPQHF. The CDR3 region has the DNA TGTGCCAGCAGTAGGACAGACAATCAGCCCCAGCATTTT.

This clonotype was counted between two and nine times. The rearrangement uses TRBV12-3 or TRBV12-4 and TRBJ2-3, with D perhaps matching TRBD1 (6 bases). V gave up 6 bases and J gave up 5 bases, with 18 bases separating them. This CDR3 spans 15 amino acids. CDR3 in amino acids: CASSRDTSMGDTQYF. CDR3 DNA: TGTGCCAGCAGCCGGGACACTTCAATGGGAGATACGCAGTATTTT.

This clonotype was seen only a few times. The chain couples TRBV7-2 to TRBJ2-3; weak D call: TRBD2 (6 bases). The CDR3 runs 15 residues. V lost 1 base and J 5 bases, leaving 13 bases between the germline ends. Germline V gene data show CDR1 as SGHTA and CDR2 as FQGNSA. CDR3 DNA sequence: TGTGCCAGCAGCTTAGTTCCCAGGAGGGGAGATACGCAGTATTTT. This gives the protein CASSLVPRRGDTQYF. Variable domain in full (rest from reference TRBV7-2 and TRBJ2-3): GAGVSQSPSNKVTEKGKDVELRCDPISGHTALYWYRQSLGQGLEFLIYFQGNSAPDKSGLPSDRFSAERTGGSVSTLTIQRTQQEDSAVYLCASSLVPRRGDTQYFGPGTRLTVL.

The chain is built from TRBV27 and TRBJ1-5; D not certain. This CDR3 comprises 15 residues. V was shortened by 0 bases and J by 5 bases, with 11 bases between the two germline ends. The germline V gene has CDR1 MNHEY and CDR2 SMNVEV (reference sequence). The CDR3 reads CASSLSNPAYQPQHF. DNA for the CDR3: TGTGCCAGCAGTTTATCGAACCCCGCATATCAGCCCCAGCATTTT.

This clonotype was counted ten times or more. The rearrangement uses TRBV6-1 and TRBJ1-2; 12 bases align to TRBD1. Germline trimming cut 6 bases from V and 7 bases from J; bases unmatched to any gene: 18. The germline gives CDR1 MNHNS, CDR2 SASEGT. The CDR3 has 18 residues. The CDR3 nucleotides read TGTGCCAGCAGGTCCCTCACCGGGACAGGGGGCGCCTGGGGTGGCTACACCTTC. Amino acids: CASRSLTGTGGAWGGYTF.

The V and J genes are TRBV20-1 and TRBJ2-1; TRBD2 agrees at 7 bases. The V and J ends lost 3 bases and 4 bases, in that order; junction bases with no gene match: 6. CDR1 and CDR2 from the germline V gene are DFQATT and SNEGSKA (reference sequence). CDR3 length: 14 amino acids. The CDR3 region is CSARASGVYNEQFF. CDR3 coding DNA: TGCAGTGCTAGGGCCAGCGGGGTATACAATGAGCAGTTCTTC.

In this sample, this clonotype turned up a few times. The chain joins TRBV6-1 to TRBJ1-5; TRBD1 aligns across 7 bases. Germline CDR1 and CDR2: MNHNS and SASEGT. There are 15 residues in the CDR3. Trimming cost V 2 bases and J 5 bases; bases outside gene matches: 6. This CDR3 is CASSERKTGYQPQHF. Here the CDR3 DNA reads TGTGCCAGCAGTGAAAGAAAGACAGGGTATCAGCCCCAGCATTTT.

Ten or more counts support this clonotype. The chain has TRBV12-3 or TRBV12-4 and TRBJ2-3; D gene unclear. CDR3 length: 10 residues. Trimming pared 3 bases from V and 10 bases from J, leaving 5 bases between. The CDR3 DNA reads TGTGCCAGCAGTTTTGGGGCGCAGTATTTT. This gives the protein CASSFGAQYF.

This clonotype was seen repeatedly, ten times or more. The chain is built from TRBV4-2 and TRBJ2-2, with 11 bases fitting TRBD2. The germline V gene has CDR1 LGHNA and CDR2 YNFKEQ. The CDR3 is 17 residues long. The V segment lost 2 bases and the J segment 7 bases; nucleotides outside the gene matches: 9. The CDR3 DNA reads as TGTGCCAGCAGCCAACTAGCGGGGGGCCTCGGGGACGGGGAGCTGTTTTTT. The encoded protein is CASSQLAGGLGDGELFF.

This clonotype was found a few times. The V gene is TRBV11-3, the J gene TRBJ1-2; a weak D match, TRBD1 (6 bases). With 5 bases removed from V and 5 bases from J, the gap between germline ends came to 27 bases. The CDR3 is made up of 18 amino acids. Germline V gene sequence: CDR1 SGHNT, CDR2 YENEEA. The CDR3 sequence is CASSGIWGHRTSGYGYTF. The CDR3 coding sequence is TGTGCCAGCAGCGGGATTTGGGGACACCGGACTTCGGGATATGGCTACACCTTC.

Ten or more counts support this clonotype. CDR3 region: CASSGTGPTYGYTF. Written as DNA, the CDR3 is TGTGCCAGCAGCGGGACAGGACCTACTTATGGCTACACCTTC. This chain links TRBV9 with TRBJ1-2; TRBD1 matches 7 bases. The CDR3 is made up of 14 amino acids. The trim removed 3 bases at V and 5 bases at J, leaving 7 bases unmatched. Germline-derived CDR1 and CDR2 are SGDLS and YYNGEE. Combining the CDR3 with reference TRBV9 and TRBJ1-2 gives the whole variable domain DSGVTQTPKHLITATGQRVTLRCSPRSGDLSVYWYQQSLDQGLQFLIQYYNGEERAKGNILERFSAQQFPDLHSELNLSSLELGDSALYFCASSGTGPTYGYTFGSGTRLTVV.

In this sample, this clonotype turned up a few times. This chain joins TRBV7-9 and TRBJ1-4; D not resolved. CDR3 length: 16 amino acids. Germline loops: CDR1 SEHNR, CDR2 FQNEAQ (reference sequence). Trimming shortened V by 9 bases and J by 5 bases, and 22 bases separated the two germline ends. In DNA, the CDR3 is TGTGCCAGTCTTCCCGGGATCAAACTAACGAATGAAAAACTGTTTTTT. Residues: CASLPGIKLTNEKLFF. Full variable domain (remainder filled in from reference TRBV7-9 and TRBJ1-4): DTGVSQNPRHKITKRGQNVTFRCDPISEHNRLYWYRQTLGQGPEFLTYFQNEAQLEKSRLLSDRFSAERPKGSFSTLEIQRTEQGDSAMYLCASLPGIKLTNEKLFFGSGTQLSVL.

This clonotype was counted a few times. The chain is built from TRBV28 and TRBJ2-7; perhaps TRBD2 as D (5 bases). CDR1 is MDHEN and CDR2 is SYDVKM in the germline V gene. The CDR3 is 15 amino acids. V dropped 5 bases and J dropped 1 base, with 15 bases sitting between them. The DNA of the CDR3 is TGTGCCAGCAGTCCACTAAAGAGGACTTCCTACGAGCAGTACTTC. Encoded protein: CASSPLKRTSYEQYF. Using reference TRBV28 and TRBJ2-7 for the parts outside the CDR3, the full variable domain is DVKVTQSSRYLVKRTGEKVFLECVQDMDHENMFWYRQDPGLGLRLIYFSYDVKMKEKGDIPEGYSVSREKKERFSLILESASTNQTSMYLCASSPLKRTSYEQYFGPGTRLTVT.

The chain combines TRBV29-1 with TRBJ2-3; unclear D gene. V was cut by 3 bases and J by 0 bases, with 7 bases left in between. This CDR3 has 13 residues. Per germline, CDR1 SQVTM and CDR2 ANQGSEA. The CDR3 loop is CSVDKDSTDTQYF. In nucleotides, the CDR3 is TGCAGCGTTGACAAGGACAGCACAGATACGCAGTATTTT.

V gene TRBV20-1 combines with J gene TRBJ2-7; 8 bases fit TRBD1. Per germline, CDR1 DFQATT and CDR2 SNEGSKA (reference sequence). The V segment lost 0 bases and the J segment 3 bases; nucleotides outside the gene matches: 4. There are 14 residues in the CDR3. Written as DNA, the CDR3 is TGCAGTGCTAGAGATCCTGGGACAGGCTACGAGCAGTACTTC. As protein: CSARDPGTGYEQYF.

This clonotype was counted between two and nine times. The chain uses TRBV6-1 and TRBJ1-3; D uncertain. CDR3 size: 17 residues. Deletions cut 0 bases from V and 0 bases from J, with 12 bases between. The germline V gene has CDR1 MNHNS and CDR2 SASEGT. CDR3 sequence: CASSEAGGRSSGNTIYF. CDR3 DNA: TGTGCCAGCAGTGAAGCCGGAGGACGGAGCTCTGGAAACACCATATATTTT.